Listed here are 11 T cell receptor beta chains from one sample, sequenced in a study of long-term antiretroviral therapy in people with HIV. The authors ran the immunoSEQ assay, v3.0, at survey level. Sequenced by immunoSEQ multiplex PCR; TCRdb stores in-frame clones only, minus some. The table lists some 17,000 clones, about four fifths of them singletons, with about 15% in the top ten. The sample was unsorted PBMCs, taken around 2.5 years before starting antiretroviral therapy. Receptors were obtained from a woman aged 50 to 60 with HIV.

This clone came up a few times. In DNA, the CDR3 is TGTGCCAGCAGTGCGGGACAGGGTGGGTACGAGCAGTACTTC. Amino acid sequence: CASSAGQGGYEQYF. The chain has TRBV27 and TRBJ2-7; TRBD1 matches 9 bases. The J segment lost 4 bases and the V segment lost 5 bases, leaving 6 bases of the junction unmatched. CDR1 and CDR2 from the germline V gene are MNHEY and SMNVEV (reference sequence). The CDR3 extends over 14 amino acids.

This chain connects TRBV5-1 to TRBJ1-1; 8 bases map to TRBD1. The CDR3 is 12 residues long. The V gene's germline CDR1 is SGHRS and CDR2 YFSETQ. V gave up 0 bases and J gave up 10 bases; unmatched junction bases: 2. Here the CDR3 reads CASSLDGTGAFF. The CDR3 coding sequence is TGCGCCAGCAGCTTGGATGGGACAGGAGCTTTCTTT.

The count of this clone is one. J is TRBJ1-1 and V is TRBV30; maybe TRBD1 (6 bases). Germline CDR1 GTSNPN, CDR2 SVGIG (reference sequence). The CDR3 has 16 amino acids. V lost 3 bases and J 3 bases, leaving 20 bases between the germline ends. The CDR3 loop reads CAWRPGGYREYTEAFF. The DNA for the CDR3 is TGTGCCTGGAGACCCGGGGGTTACAGGGAGTACACTGAAGCTTTCTTT. Variable domain in full (rest from reference TRBV30 and TRBJ1-1): SQTIHQWPATLVQPVGSPLSLECTVEGTSNPNLYWYRQAAGRGLQLLFYSVGIGQISSEVPQNLSASRPQDRQFILSSKKLLLSDSGFYLCAWRPGGYREYTEAFFGQGTRLTVV.

This rearrangement joins TRBV19 to TRBJ2-7; 9 nucleotides align to TRBD1. The V gene's germline CDR1 is LNHDA and CDR2 SQIVND (reference sequence). This CDR3 is built from 15 residues. Losses at the gene ends were 5 bases for V and 1 base for J; bases not matched to a gene: 6. The CDR3 spells CASSPSGTGSYEQYF. CDR3 in DNA: TGTGCCAGTAGTCCCTCCGGGACAGGGTCCTACGAGCAGTACTTC.

This chain uses TRBV7-2 with TRBJ1-6, with D possibly matching TRBD1 (6 bases). The germline gives CDR1 SGHTA, CDR2 FQGNSA. V was cut by 5 bases and J by 7 bases, with 9 bases left in between. This CDR3 has 13 amino acids. CDR3 DNA sequence: TGTGCCAGCAGCGCCGGACAGAATTCACCCCTCCACTTT. This encodes CASSAGQNSPLHF. Looking up the rest from reference TRBV7-2 and TRBJ1-6 gives the full variable domain: GAGVSQSPSNKVTEKGKDVELRCDPISGHTALYWYRQSLGQGLEFLIYFQGNSAPDKSGLPSDRFSAERTGGSVSTLTIQRTQQEDSAVYLCASSAGQNSPLHFGNGTRLTVT.

J is TRBJ2-1 and V is TRBV5-5; TRBD2 agrees at 10 bases. The CDR3 sequence is 17 residues long. The junction had 8 bases not matched to a gene; V was cut back by 0 bases and J by 5 bases. CDR1 and CDR2 from the germline V gene are SGHKS and YYEKEE (reference sequence). The CDR3 region has the DNA TGTGCCAGCAGCTTGGGCAGCGGGGGGGTATATAACAATGAGCAGTTCTTC. As protein: CASSLGSGGVYNNEQFF.

The V gene is TRBV27, the J gene TRBJ2-2, with no clear D. V was pared by 5 bases and J by 4 bases, with 5 bases between. This CDR3 region has 12 residues. Germline V gives CDR1 MNHEY, CDR2 SMNVEV (reference sequence). CDR3 sequence: CASSHGTGELFF. Written as DNA, the CDR3 is TGTGCCAGCAGTCACGGCACCGGGGAGCTGTTTTTT.

The rearrangement joins TRBV4-1 to TRBJ1-2; TRBD1 matches 12 bases. The CDR3 has 19 amino acids. V lost 4 bases and J lost 3; bases outside the gene matches: 15. Germline CDR1 MGHRA, CDR2 YSYEKL. The CDR3 region is CASSLNDGTGGAGHYGYTF. CDR3 bases: TGCGCCAGCAGCCTGAACGACGGGACAGGGGGCGCGGGCCACTATGGCTACACCTTC.

This chain links TRBV6-5 with TRBJ1-1; 10 bases agree with TRBD1. CDR1 is MNHEY, CDR2 SVGAGI, per germline. The trim removed 7 bases at V and 2 bases at J, leaving 7 bases unmatched. The length of the CDR3 is 15 residues. The CDR3 reads CASMRDRGFNTEAFF. CDR3 sequence (DNA): TGTGCCAGCATGCGGGACAGGGGCTTCAACACTGAAGCTTTCTTT.

This chain connects TRBV5-5 to TRBJ2-2; D perhaps matches TRBD1 (6 bases). Trimming removed 4 bases from V and 6 bases from J, with 10 bases in between. Per the germline V gene, CDR1 is SGHKS and CDR2 is YYEKEE (reference sequence). The CDR3 totals 13 residues. The CDR3 region is CASSIQGAGELFF. Written as DNA, the CDR3 is TGTGCCAGCAGCATACAGGGAGCCGGGGAGCTGTTTTTT. The whole variable domain, filled in from reference TRBV5-5 and TRBJ2-2, reads DAGVTQSPTHLIKTRGQQVTLRCSPISGHKSVSWYQQVLGQGPQFIFQYYEKEERGRGNFPDRFSARQFPNYSSELNVNALLLGDSALYLCASSIQGAGELFFGEGSRLTVL.

The rearrangement joins TRBV2 to TRBJ2-2; D is perhaps TRBD1 (6 bases). Trimming stripped 3 bases from V and 4 bases from J, with 9 bases between. The CDR3 totals 14 residues. Germline CDR1 reads SNHLY; CDR2 reads FYNNEI. In DNA form, the CDR3 reads TGTGCCAGCAGTGATAGGGGGTTCACCGGGGAGCTGTTTTTT. Protein sequence: CASSDRGFTGELFF.